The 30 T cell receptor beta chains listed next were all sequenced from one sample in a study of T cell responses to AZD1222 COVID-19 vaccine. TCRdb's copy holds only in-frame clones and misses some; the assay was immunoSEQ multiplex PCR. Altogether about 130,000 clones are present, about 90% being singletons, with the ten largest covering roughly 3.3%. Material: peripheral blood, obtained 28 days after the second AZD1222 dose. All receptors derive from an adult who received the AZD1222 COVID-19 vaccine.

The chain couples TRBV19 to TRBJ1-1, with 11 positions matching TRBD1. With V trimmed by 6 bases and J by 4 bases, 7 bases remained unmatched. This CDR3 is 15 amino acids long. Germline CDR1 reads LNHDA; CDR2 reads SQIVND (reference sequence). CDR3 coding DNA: TGTGCCAGTAGCACCGGACAGGGGGCGGGCACTGAAGCTTTCTTT. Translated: CASSTGQGAGTEAFF.

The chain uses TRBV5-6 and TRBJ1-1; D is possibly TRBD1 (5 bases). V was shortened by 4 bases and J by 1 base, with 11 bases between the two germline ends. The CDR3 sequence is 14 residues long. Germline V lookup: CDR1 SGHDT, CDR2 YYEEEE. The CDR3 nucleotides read TGTGCCAGCAGCGAGGGACTGCAGAACACTGAAGCTTTCTTT. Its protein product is CASSEGLQNTEAFF.

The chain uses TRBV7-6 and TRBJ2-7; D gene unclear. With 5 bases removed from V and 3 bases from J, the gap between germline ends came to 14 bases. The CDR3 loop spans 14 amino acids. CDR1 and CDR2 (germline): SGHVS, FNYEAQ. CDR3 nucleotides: TGTGCCAGCAGCCCCCAGGCCACCAACTACGAGCAGTACTTC. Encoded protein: CASSPQATNYEQYF.

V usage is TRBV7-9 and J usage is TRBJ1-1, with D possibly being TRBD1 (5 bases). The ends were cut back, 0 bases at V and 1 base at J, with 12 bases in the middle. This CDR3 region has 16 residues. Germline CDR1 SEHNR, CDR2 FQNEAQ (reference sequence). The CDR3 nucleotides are TGTGCCAGCAGCTTAGCCGGGACTGGGAAGAACACTGAAGCTTTCTTT. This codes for CASSLAGTGKNTEAFF.

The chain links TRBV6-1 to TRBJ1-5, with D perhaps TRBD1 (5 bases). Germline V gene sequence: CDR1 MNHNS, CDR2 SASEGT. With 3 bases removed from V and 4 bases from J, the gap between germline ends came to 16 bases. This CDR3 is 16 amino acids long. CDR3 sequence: CASSDSWFGGNQPQHF. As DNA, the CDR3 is TGTGCCAGCAGTGATAGCTGGTTCGGGGGAAATCAGCCCCAGCATTTT.

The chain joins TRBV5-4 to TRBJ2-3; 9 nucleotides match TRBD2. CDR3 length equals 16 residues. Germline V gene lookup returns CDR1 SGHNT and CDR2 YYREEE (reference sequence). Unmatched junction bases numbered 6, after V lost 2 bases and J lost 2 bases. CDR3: CASSFSSGIHTDTQYF. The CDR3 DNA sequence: TGTGCCAGCAGCTTCTCTAGCGGGATCCACACAGATACGCAGTATTTT.

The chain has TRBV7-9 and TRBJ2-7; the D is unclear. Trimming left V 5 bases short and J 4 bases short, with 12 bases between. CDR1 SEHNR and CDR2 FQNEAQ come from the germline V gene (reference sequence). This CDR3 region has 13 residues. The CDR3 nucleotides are TGTGCCAGCAGCCTATCAGGTGGTTACGAGCAGTACTTC. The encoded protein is CASSLSGGYEQYF.

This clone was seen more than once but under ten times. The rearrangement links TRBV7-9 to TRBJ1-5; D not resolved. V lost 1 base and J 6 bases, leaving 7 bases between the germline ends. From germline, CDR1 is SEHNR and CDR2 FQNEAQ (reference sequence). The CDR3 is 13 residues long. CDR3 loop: CASSLVGSQPQHF. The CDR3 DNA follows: TGTGCCAGCAGCTTAGTAGGGAGTCAGCCCCAGCATTTT.

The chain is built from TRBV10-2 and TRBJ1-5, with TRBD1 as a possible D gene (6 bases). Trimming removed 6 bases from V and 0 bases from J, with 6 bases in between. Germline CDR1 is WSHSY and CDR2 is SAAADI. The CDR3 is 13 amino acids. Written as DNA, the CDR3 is TGCGCCAGCAGAGGGGGTAGCAATCAGCCCCAGCATTTT. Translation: CASRGGSNQPQHF.

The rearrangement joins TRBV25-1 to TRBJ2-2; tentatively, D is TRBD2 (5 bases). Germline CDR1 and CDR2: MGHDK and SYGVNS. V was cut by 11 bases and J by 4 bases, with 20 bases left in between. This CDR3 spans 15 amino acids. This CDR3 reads CASTSRTPSTGELFF. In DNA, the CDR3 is TGTGCCTCGACCTCGAGGACTCCTTCCACCGGGGAGCTGTTTTTT.

This CDR3 reads CATGTSGNETQYF. The CDR3 nucleotides are TGTGCCACAGGGACTAGCGGGAATGAGACCCAGTACTTC. The chain employs TRBV10-3 and TRBJ2-5, with TRBD2 matching 13 bases. Per the germline V gene, CDR1 is ENHRY and CDR2 is SYGVKD. Germline trimming cut 10 bases from V and 5 bases from J; bases unmatched to any gene: 4. The CDR3 has 13 amino acids.

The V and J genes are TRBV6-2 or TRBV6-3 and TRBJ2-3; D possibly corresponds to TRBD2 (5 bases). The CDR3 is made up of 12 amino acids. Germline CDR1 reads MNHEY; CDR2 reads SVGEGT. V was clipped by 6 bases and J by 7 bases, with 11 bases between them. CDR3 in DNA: TGTGCCAGCAGCCGGGATTCTAATACGCAGTATTTT. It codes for CASSRDSNTQYF.

Here the CDR3 reads CATSPQGDYNEQFF. Here the CDR3 DNA reads TGTGCCACATCCCCCCAGGGTGATTACAATGAGCAGTTCTTC. The V call is TRBV10-3, the J call TRBJ2-1, with D perhaps matching TRBD1 (5 bases). The CDR3 is 14 residues long. The germline V gene has CDR1 ENHRY and CDR2 SYGVKD. V lost 10 bases and J 4 bases, leaving 17 bases between the germline ends.

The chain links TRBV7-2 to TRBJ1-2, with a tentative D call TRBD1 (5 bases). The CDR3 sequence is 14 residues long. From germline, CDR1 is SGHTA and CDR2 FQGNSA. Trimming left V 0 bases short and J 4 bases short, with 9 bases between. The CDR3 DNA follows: TGTGCCAGCAGCTTAGCCCCAGGGAGCTATGGCTACACCTTC. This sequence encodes CASSLAPGSYGYTF.

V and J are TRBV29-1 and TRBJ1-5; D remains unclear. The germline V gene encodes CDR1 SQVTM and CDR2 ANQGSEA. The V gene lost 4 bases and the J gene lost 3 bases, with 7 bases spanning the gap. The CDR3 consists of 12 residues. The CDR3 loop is CSVGGPNQPQHF. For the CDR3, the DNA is TGCAGCGTTGGGGGTCCCAATCAGCCCCAGCATTTT.

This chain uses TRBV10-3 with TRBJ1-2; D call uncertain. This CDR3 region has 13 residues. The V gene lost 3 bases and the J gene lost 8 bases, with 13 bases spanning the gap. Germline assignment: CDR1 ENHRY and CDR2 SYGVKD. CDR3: CAISDRNSGGYTF. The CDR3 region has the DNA TGTGCCATCAGTGACAGGAATTCGGGCGGCTACACCTTC.

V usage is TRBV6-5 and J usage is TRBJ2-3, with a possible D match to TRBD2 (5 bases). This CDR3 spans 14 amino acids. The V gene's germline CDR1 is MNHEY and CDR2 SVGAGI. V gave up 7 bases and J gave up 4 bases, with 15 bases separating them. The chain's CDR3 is CASIPAAGADTQYF. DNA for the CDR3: TGTGCCAGCATCCCAGCGGCCGGAGCAGATACGCAGTATTTT.

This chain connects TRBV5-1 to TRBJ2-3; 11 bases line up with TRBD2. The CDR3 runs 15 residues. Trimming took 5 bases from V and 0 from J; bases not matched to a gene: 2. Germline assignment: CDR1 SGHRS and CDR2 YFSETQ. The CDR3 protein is CASSGTSGSTDTQYF. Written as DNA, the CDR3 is TGCGCCAGCAGTGGGACTAGCGGTAGCACAGATACGCAGTATTTT.

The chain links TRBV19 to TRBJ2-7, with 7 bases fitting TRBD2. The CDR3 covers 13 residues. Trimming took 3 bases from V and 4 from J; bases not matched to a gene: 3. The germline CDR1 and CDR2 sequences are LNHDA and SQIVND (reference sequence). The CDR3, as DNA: TGTGCCAGTAGTATCGGGGGGTCTTACGAGCAGTACTTC. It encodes CASSIGGSYEQYF.

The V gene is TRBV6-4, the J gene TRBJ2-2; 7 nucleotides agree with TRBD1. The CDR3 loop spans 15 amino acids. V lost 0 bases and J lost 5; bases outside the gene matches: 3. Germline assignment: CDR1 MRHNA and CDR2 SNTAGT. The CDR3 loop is CASSDSTGKTGELFF. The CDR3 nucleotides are TGTGCCAGCAGTGACTCGACAGGGAAAACCGGGGAGCTGTTTTTT.

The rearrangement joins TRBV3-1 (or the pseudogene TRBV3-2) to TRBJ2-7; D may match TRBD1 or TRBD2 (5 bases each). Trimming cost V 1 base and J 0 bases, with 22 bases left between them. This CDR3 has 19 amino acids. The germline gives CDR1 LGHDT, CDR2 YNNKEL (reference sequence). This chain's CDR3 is CASSQAPQLVPGSSYEQYF. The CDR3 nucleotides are TGTGCCAGCAGCCAAGCACCTCAACTAGTTCCAGGGAGCTCCTACGAGCAGTACTTC.

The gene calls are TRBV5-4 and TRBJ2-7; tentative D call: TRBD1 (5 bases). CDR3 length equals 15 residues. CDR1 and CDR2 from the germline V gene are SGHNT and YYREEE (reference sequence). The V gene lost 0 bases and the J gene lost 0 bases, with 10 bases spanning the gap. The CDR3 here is CASSLDTGSSYEQYF. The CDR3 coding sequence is TGTGCCAGCAGCTTGGATACAGGTAGCTCCTACGAGCAGTACTTC. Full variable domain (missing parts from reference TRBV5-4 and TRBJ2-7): ETGVTQSPTHLIKTRGQQVTLRCSSQSGHNTVSWYQQALGQGPQFIFQYYREEENGRGNFPPRFSGLQFPNYSSELNVNALELDDSALYLCASSLDTGSSYEQYFGPGTRLTVT.

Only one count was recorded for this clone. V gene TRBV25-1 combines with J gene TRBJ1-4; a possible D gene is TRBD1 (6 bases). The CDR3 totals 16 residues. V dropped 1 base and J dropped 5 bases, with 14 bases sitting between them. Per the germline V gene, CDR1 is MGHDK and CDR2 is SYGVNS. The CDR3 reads CASSESGGAPNEKLFF. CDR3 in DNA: TGTGCCAGCAGTGAATCCGGGGGGGCCCCGAATGAAAAACTGTTTTTT.

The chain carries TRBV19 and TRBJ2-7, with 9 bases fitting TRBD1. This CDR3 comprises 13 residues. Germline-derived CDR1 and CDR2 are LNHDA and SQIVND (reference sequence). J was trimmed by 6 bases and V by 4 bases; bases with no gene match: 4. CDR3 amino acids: CASSKDRGPEQYF. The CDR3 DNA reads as TGTGCCAGTAGTAAGGACAGGGGACCCGAGCAGTACTTC.

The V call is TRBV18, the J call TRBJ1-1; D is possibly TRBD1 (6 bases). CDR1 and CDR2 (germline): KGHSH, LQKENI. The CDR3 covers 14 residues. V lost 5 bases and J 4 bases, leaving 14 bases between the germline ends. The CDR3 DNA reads TGTGCCAGCTCAGAAGGGGGTGGAAGCACTGAAGCTTTCTTT. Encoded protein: CASSEGGGSTEAFF.

The CDR3 nucleotides read TGTGCCAGCAGCTTAGCGACCGGGACAGGGGTAGGAGGCTACACCTTC. Its translation: CASSLATGTGVGGYTF. The chain joins TRBV7-2 to TRBJ1-2, with 10 bases lining up with TRBD1. The length of the CDR3 is 16 residues. Trimming removed 0 bases from V and 8 bases from J; junction bases left unmatched: 9. CDR1 is SGHTA, CDR2 FQGNSA, per germline.

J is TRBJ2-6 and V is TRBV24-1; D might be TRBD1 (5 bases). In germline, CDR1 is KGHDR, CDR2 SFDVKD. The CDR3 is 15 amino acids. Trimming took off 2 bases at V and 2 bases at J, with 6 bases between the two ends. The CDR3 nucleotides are TGTGCCACCAGTGATTCCAGGGCTGGGGCCAACGTCCTGACTTTC. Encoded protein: CATSDSRAGANVLTF.

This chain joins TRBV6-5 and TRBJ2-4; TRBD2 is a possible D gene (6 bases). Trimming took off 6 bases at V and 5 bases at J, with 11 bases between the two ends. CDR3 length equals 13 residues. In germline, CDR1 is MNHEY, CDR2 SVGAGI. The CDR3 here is CASRPGGENIQYF. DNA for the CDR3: TGTGCCAGCAGGCCCGGCGGGGAAAACATTCAGTACTTC.

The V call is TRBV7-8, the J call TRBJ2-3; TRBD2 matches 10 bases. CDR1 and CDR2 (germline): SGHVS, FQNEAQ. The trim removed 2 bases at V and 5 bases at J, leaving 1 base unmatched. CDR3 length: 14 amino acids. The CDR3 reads CASSLPSGGDTQYF. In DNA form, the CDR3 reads TGTGCCAGCAGCTTACCTAGCGGGGGAGATACGCAGTATTTT. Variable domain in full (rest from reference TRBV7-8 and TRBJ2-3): GAGVSQSPRYKVAKRGQDVALRCDPISGHVSLFWYQQALGQGPEFLTYFQNEAQLDKSGLPSDRFFAERPEGSVSTLKIQRTQQEDSAVYLCASSLPSGGDTQYFGPGTRLTVL.

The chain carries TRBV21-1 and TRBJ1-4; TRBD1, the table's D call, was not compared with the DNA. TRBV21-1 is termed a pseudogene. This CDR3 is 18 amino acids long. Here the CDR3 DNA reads TGTGCCAGCAGCATCCTGGGGCGATACAGGGAGTTACATGAAAAACTGTTTTTT. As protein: CASSILGRYRELHEKLFF.